The sequence of this T cell receptor beta chain was determined in a study of beta chain features in type 1 diabetes. Study results and caveats: More deletions and fewer insertions at VDJ junctions were found in patients with type 1 diabetes. Moderate but significant shortening of TCRB CDR3s was recorded in all four CD4+ subsets from Type 1 diabetes patients.

Sequenced material consisted of expressed TCRB transcripts (all of the isolated RNA was reverse transcribed). The data were produced by immunoSEQ multiplex PCR, yet TCRdb's version contains in-frame clones alone and is incomplete. This sample yields around 280,000 clones, of which 7.5% to 9.5% are seen a single time; about 0.93% belongs to the top ten. This clone has a count of ten or more. Antigen specificity is unknown. Source material: central memory CD4+ T cells from blood. This sequence originates from a young woman in good health.

CDR3 nucleotides: TGTGCCAGCAGCCTGGGGCACAGGGGGGTCGGAGAGACCCAGTACTTC. Protein: CASSLGHRGVGETQYF. This chain joins TRBV5-4 and TRBJ2-5; 8 bases map to TRBD1. After removal of 4 bases from V and 4 bases from J, the junction contained 12 bases not matched to a gene. This CDR3 contains 16 residues. Per the germline V gene, CDR1 is SGHNT and CDR2 is YYREEE (reference sequence).